The 17 T cell receptor beta chains listed next were all sequenced from one sample in a study of CD8 T cells in ankylosing spondylitis. In TCRdb, the 5' RACE reads were re-called with MiXCR into one record per CDR3 protein. The sample has some 840,000 distinct CDR3 sequences; 10% to 15% are singletons. No antigen is known for these receptors. Broader study findings: Ankylosing spondylitis blood appeared to carry a characteristic TCR beta motif of several highly homologous variants.

Sequencing input: blood, either unsorted or a sorted T cell fraction (not recorded which). Receptors were obtained from a male donor with ankylosing spondylitis.

This clonotype came up a few times. This chain joins TRBV12-3 or TRBV12-4 and TRBJ1-5; no reliable D call. The CDR3 has 14 residues. V was cut by 5 bases and J by 4 bases, with 12 bases left in between. The CDR3 bases are TGTGCCAGCAGTCAGTCGGTAGGGAATCAGCCCCAGCATTTT. Amino acid sequence: CASSQSVGNQPQHF.

This clonotype was found a few times. V is TRBV18 and J is TRBJ2-1; no clear D. The CDR3 loop spans 16 amino acids. The germline CDR1 and CDR2 sequences are KGHSH and LQKENI. The V and J ends lost 3 bases and 1 base respectively, with 13 bases between them. DNA of the CDR3: TGTGCCAGCTCACCCGCGCCTGGGAAGTCCTACAATGAGCAGTTCTTC. Translating it yields CASSPAPGKSYNEQFF. The full variable domain, with the rest looked up from reference TRBV18 and TRBJ2-1, is NAGVMQNPRHLVRRRGQEARLRCSPMKGHSHVYWYRQLPEEGLKFMVYLQKENIIDESGMPKERFSAEFPKEGPSILRIQQVVRGDSAAYFCASSPAPGKSYNEQFFGPGTRLTVL.

This clonotype was picked up many times. The genes are TRBV27 and TRBJ1-1; TRBD1 might be the D (5 bases). Trimming took 6 bases from V and 0 from J, leaving 8 bases between them. The V gene's germline CDR1 is MNHEY and CDR2 SMNVEV (reference sequence). The CDR3 spans 13 residues. CDR3 residues: CASRGRLNTEAFF. The CDR3 DNA is TGTGCCAGCAGGGGACGGTTGAACACTGAAGCTTTCTTT.

This chain joins TRBV29-1 and TRBJ1-1; D is unresolved. V gave up 1 base and J gave up 5 bases, with 14 bases separating them. Germline values: CDR1 SQVTM, CDR2 ANQGSEA. CDR3 length equals 14 residues. The CDR3 spells CSVEGVVRRTEAFF. CDR3 DNA: TGCAGCGTTGAAGGGGTGGTAAGAAGGACTGAAGCTTTCTTT.

V and J are TRBV12-3 or TRBV12-4 and TRBJ2-5; TRBD1 agrees at 9 bases. Trimming took 6 bases from V and 4 from J; bases not matched to a gene: 12. The CDR3 is made up of 16 amino acids. CDR3 loop: CASSSTPGQGVETQYF. The CDR3 DNA reads TGTGCCAGCAGCAGTACCCCGGGACAGGGAGTAGAGACCCAGTACTTC.

The chain links TRBV9 to TRBJ1-2, with 10 nucleotides matching TRBD1. CDR3 length: 14 amino acids. Per germline, CDR1 SGDLS and CDR2 YYNGEE. Unmatched junction bases numbered 1, after V lost 2 bases and J lost 3 bases. CDR3 loop: CASSVGQGHYGYTF. CDR3 bases: TGTGCCAGCAGCGTGGGACAGGGGCACTATGGCTACACCTTC.

This clonotype was seen repeatedly, ten times or more. The V and J genes are TRBV7-2 and TRBJ2-7; 8 bases fit TRBD1. Germline CDR1 SGHTA, CDR2 FQGNSA. V lost 7 bases to trimming and J lost 1 base; unmatched junction nucleotides: 6. CDR3 length: 14 residues. The CDR3 here is CASMRTGLSYEQYF. CDR3 in DNA: TGTGCCAGCATGCGGACAGGGCTTTCCTACGAGCAGTACTTC.

This clonotype was counted only a few times. The rearrangement uses TRBV5-1 and TRBJ2-7; D unclear. Germline assignment: CDR1 SGHRS and CDR2 YFSETQ. The CDR3 is 16 amino acids. V was trimmed by 0 bases and J by 1 base, leaving 14 bases between them. Here the CDR3 reads CASSLGPNLGSYEQYF. The CDR3 region has the DNA TGCGCCAGCAGCTTGGGTCCTAACTTGGGGTCCTACGAGCAGTACTTC.

This clonotype was seen a few times. The chain joins TRBV4-2 to TRBJ1-4; 9 bases map to TRBD1. The ends lost 0 bases at V and 8 bases at J; junction bases unmatched: 4. CDR3 length: 15 residues. Looked up from germline, CDR1 is LGHNA and CDR2 is YNFKEQ. CDR3: CASSQEGQGAEKLFF. CDR3 DNA sequence: TGTGCCAGCAGCCAAGAGGGACAGGGTGCGGAAAAACTGTTTTTT.

This sequence joins TRBV27 and TRBJ2-2, with no clear D. The CDR3 runs 13 residues. Germline V gives CDR1 MNHEY, CDR2 SMNVEV (reference sequence). Deletions cut 3 bases from V and 8 bases from J, with 10 bases between. The DNA for the CDR3 is TGTGCCAGCAGTTTCCGGGCACGTGGGGAGCTGTTTTTT. Translating gives CASSFRARGELFF.

The rearrangement links TRBV6-2 or TRBV6-3 to TRBJ2-7; D is uncertain. CDR1 is MNHEY, CDR2 SVGEGT, per germline. This CDR3 region has 15 residues. Trimming shortened V by 7 bases and J by 1 base, and 17 bases separated the two germline ends. The CDR3 DNA is TGTGCCAGCACACCCTTCGGCGCGGCTTCCTACGAGCAGTACTTC. Translating gives CASTPFGAASYEQYF.

The chain joins TRBV15 to TRBJ1-5; 7 positions match TRBD1. The CDR3 consists of 14 residues. From germline, CDR1 is LNHNV and CDR2 YYDKDF (reference sequence). Germline trimming cut 8 bases from V and 6 bases from J; bases unmatched to any gene: 10. The chain's CDR3 is CATGTRGKVQPQHF. The DNA of the CDR3 is TGTGCCACCGGGACCAGGGGGAAAGTTCAGCCCCAGCATTTT. Based on the CDR3 plus reference TRBV15 and TRBJ1-5, the full variable domain is DAMVIQNPRYQVTQFGKPVTLSCSQTLNHNVMYWYQQKSSQAPKLLFHYYDKDFNNEADTPDNFQSRRPNTSFCFLDIRSPGLGDTAMYLCATGTRGKVQPQHFGDGTRLSIL.

This clonotype has only a few counts. The chain recombines TRBV11-2 with TRBJ2-1; 8 nucleotides match TRBD1. The CDR3 spans 13 residues. Germline assignment: CDR1 SGHAT and CDR2 FQNNGV. After removal of 3 bases from V and 12 bases from J, the junction contained 7 bases not matched to a gene. CDR3 sequence: CASSFQDRAGQFF. The CDR3 bases are TGTGCCAGCAGCTTCCAGGACAGGGCGGGGCAGTTCTTC.

This clonotype was recorded a few times. This chain uses TRBV6-2 or TRBV6-3 with TRBJ2-3; 9 bases align to TRBD2. The germline gives CDR1 MNHEY, CDR2 SVGEGT. There are 17 residues in the CDR3. V gave up 7 bases and J gave up 3 bases; unmatched junction bases: 14. In nucleotides, the CDR3 is TGTGCCAGCACCTTACCCAGAGCGGGAGGAAGGACAGATACGCAGTATTTT. This translates into CASTLPRAGGRTDTQYF.

This clonotype was recorded many times. The J gene is TRBJ2-3, the V gene TRBV6-5; 7 bases fit TRBD2. This CDR3 has 14 amino acids. Germline loops: CDR1 MNHEY, CDR2 SVGAGI. The ends lost 0 bases at V and 5 bases at J; junction bases unmatched: 2. CDR3 nucleotides: TGTGCCAGCAGTTACTCGCGCGGGGGAGATACGCAGTATTTT. It yields the protein CASSYSRGGDTQYF.

The table lists this clonotype with many counts. The CDR3, as DNA: TGCAGTGCTAGACTAGCGTATAGCACAGATACGCAGTATTTT. Protein sequence: CSARLAYSTDTQYF. The chain links TRBV20-1 to TRBJ2-3; D may be TRBD2 (6 bases). Per the germline V gene, CDR1 is DFQATT and CDR2 is SNEGSKA (reference sequence). Trimming took off 2 bases at V and 0 bases at J, with 9 bases between the two ends. The CDR3 totals 14 residues.

This clonotype turned up a few times. The chain joins TRBV20-1 to TRBJ2-7; D is perhaps TRBD2 (6 bases). The V gene lost 0 bases and the J gene lost 0 bases, with 18 bases spanning the gap. CDR1 DFQATT and CDR2 SNEGSKA come from the germline V gene (reference sequence). The CDR3 totals 17 residues. This CDR3 reads CSARDPGSGRISYEQYF. CDR3 DNA: TGCAGTGCTAGAGATCCTGGTAGCGGCCGCATCTCCTACGAGCAGTACTTC.